The present entry profiles one TCR beta chain with its context. All enrollees were roughly 18 to 95 years old and from 20 to 30 US areas. The study assigned cohorts using participant-reported clinical history. These data originate in a study of blood T cell repertoires in COVID-19. Study background: The United States, Italy and Spain supplied acute and convalescent COVID-19 samples.

The CDR3 is 16 residues long. CDR1 MGHRA and CDR2 YSYEKL come from the germline V gene. Unmatched junction bases numbered 5, after V lost 1 base and J lost 6 bases. Under the authors' procedure: Amplification of reference gene primers provided the estimated nucleated cell counts. Clones were read by immunoSEQ multiplex PCR, and TCRdb kept only the in-frame ones, dropping some. The D gene and trimming were derived from the DNA, and the V and J assignments and clone size from that table. The sample contains about 200,000 clones, roughly 88% of which appear only once. This chain joins TRBV4-1 and TRBJ2-7; 14 bases align to TRBD2. The sequencing sample was made of PBMCs or T cells enriched from blood (not recorded which). The receptor's source is a man between 40 and 49 years old with acute COVID-19. CDR3 DNA sequence: TGCGCCAGCAGCCAAGCCGGGACTAGCGGGAGTAGCGAGCAGTACTTC. It yields the protein CASSQAGTSGSSEQYF.